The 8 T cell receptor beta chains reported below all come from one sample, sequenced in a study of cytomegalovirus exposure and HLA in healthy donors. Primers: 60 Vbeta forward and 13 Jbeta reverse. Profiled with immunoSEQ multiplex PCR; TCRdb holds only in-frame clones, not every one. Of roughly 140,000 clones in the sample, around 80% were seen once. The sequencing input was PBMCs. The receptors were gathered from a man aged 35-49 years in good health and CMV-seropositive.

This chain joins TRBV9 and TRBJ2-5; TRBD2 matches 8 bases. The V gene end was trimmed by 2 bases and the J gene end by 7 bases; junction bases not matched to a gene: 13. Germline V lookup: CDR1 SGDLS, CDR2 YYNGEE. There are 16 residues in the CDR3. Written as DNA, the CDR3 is TGTGCCAGCAGCGTGCGACGGGAGGGCCCATTGGGGACCCAGTACTTC. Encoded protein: CASSVRREGPLGTQYF.

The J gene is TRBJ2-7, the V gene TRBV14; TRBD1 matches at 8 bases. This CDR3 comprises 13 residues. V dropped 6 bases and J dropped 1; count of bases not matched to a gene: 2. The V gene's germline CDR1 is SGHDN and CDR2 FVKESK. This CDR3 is CASSDRGSYEQYF. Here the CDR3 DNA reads TGTGCCAGCAGTGACAGGGGATCCTACGAGCAGTACTTC.

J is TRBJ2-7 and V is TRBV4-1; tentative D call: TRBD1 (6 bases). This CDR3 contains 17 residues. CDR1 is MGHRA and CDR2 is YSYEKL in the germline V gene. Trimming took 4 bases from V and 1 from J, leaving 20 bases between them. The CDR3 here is CASSPVRVQGTSYEQYF. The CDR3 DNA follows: TGCGCCAGCAGCCCCGTCCGGGTCCAGGGGACGTCCTACGAGCAGTACTTC.

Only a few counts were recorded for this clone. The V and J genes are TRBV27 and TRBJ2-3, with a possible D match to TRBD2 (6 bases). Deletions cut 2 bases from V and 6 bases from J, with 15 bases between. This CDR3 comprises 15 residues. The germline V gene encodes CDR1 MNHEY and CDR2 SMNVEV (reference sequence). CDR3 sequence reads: CASSLRPSAGDTQYF. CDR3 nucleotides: TGTGCCAGCAGTTTACGGCCTTCGGCGGGGGATACGCAGTATTTT.

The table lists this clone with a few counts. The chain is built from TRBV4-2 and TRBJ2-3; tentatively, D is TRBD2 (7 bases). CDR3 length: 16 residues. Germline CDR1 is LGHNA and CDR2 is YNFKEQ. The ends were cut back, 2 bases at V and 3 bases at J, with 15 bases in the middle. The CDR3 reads CASSQIVGGLTDTQYF. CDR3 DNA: TGTGCCAGCAGCCAAATAGTCGGGGGGCTTACAGATACGCAGTATTTT.

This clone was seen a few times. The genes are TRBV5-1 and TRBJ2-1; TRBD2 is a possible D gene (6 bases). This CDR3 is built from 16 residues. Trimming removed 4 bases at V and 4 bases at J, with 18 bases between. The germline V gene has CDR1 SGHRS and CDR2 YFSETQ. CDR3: CASSATFGSLYNEQFF. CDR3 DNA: TGCGCCAGCAGCGCGACATTCGGGAGTTTATACAATGAGCAGTTCTTC.

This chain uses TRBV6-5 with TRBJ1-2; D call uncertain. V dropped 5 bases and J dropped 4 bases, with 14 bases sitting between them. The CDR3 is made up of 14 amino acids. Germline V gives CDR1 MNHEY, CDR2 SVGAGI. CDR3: CASSIASDAYGYTF. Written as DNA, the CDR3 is TGTGCCAGCAGTATAGCGTCAGATGCCTATGGCTACACCTTC.

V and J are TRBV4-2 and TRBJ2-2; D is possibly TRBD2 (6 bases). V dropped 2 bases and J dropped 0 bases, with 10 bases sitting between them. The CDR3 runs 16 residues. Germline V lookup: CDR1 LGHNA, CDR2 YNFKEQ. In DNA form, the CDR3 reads TGTGCCAGCAGCCAAAGGGCGGGGTCGAACACCGGGGAGCTGTTTTTT. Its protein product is CASSQRAGSNTGELFF.